These T cell receptor beta chains were read from a single sample in a study of CD8 T cells in Susac syndrome. MiXCR, run by TCRdb on the immunoSEQ multiplex PCR reads, gives a single entry per CDR3 protein. The sample lists about 250,000 distinct CDR3 sequences; 85% to 95% were seen once. The sequenced sample was CD4+ T cells from PBMCs. Receptors were obtained from a human donor with multiple sclerosis. CDR3s include the opening cysteine and the closing phenylalanine or tryptophan. A D gene is named only where the DNA matches it firmly. Expanded clones get a size class; other rows say once, few or many, or leave the size out.

>TRBV9|TRBJ2-5|NA|NA
TGTGCCAGCAGCGTCGATTCGAACCAAGAGACCCAGTACTTC
CASSVDSNQETQYF
>TRBV7-9|TRBJ2-3|NA|NA
TGTGCCAGCAGGGATCGGGGGATCGCAGATACGCAGTATTTT
CASRDRGIADTQYF
>TRBV20-1|TRBJ2-5|TRBD1|NA
TGCAGTGCTAGCAGGGGGATCCAAGAGACCCAGTACTTC
CSASRGIQETQYF
>TRBV19|TRBJ1-2|NA|NA
TGTGCCAGTAGTATGCGACACCCGTCCGAGTGGGGCTACACCTTC
CASSMRHPSEWGYTF
>TRBV18|TRBJ1-5|TRBD1|NA
TGTGCCAGCTCACCACAGACGCGAGACAGGGACATGCCCCAGCATTTT
CASSPQTRDRDMPQHF
>TRBV30|TRBJ1-5|NA|NA
TGTGCCTGGAGTGTACCCGTTAGGTCGGGGGTGGTTCAGCCCCAGCATTTT
CAWSVPVRSGVVQPQHF
>TRBV30|TRBJ2-3|NA|NA
TGTGCCTGGGTGAGGGCGTCGGATACGCAGTATTTT
CAWVRASDTQYF
>TRBV6-2/TRBV6-3|TRBJ2-1|NA|NA
TGTGCCAGCAGTTACCCGGGGTCTGAGCAGTTCTTC
CASSYPGSEQFF
>TRBV12-5|TRBJ2-3|NA|NA
TGTGCTAGTGGTTTGGCGACAGATACGCAGTATTTT
CASGLATDTQYF
>TRBV2|TRBJ1-2|NA|NA
TGTGCCAGCAGTGAAGAGTTAGACTATGGCTACACCTTC
CASSEELDYGYTF
>TRBV5-1|TRBJ2-5|NA|NA
TGCGCCAGCAGTCAGACAGGAGCCCTCCGGGAGACCCAGTACTTC
CASSQTGALRETQYF
>TRBV3-1|TRBJ2-5|NA|NA
TGTGCCAGCAGCCAAGGAAGGCAGGTGGGGGGACAAGAGACCCAGTACTTC
CASSQGRQVGGQETQYF
>TRBV6-1|TRBJ2-3|TRBD2|once
TGTGCCAGCAGATCCCCCGGGGCGGGGGGGCAAGATACGCAGTATTTT
CASRSPGAGGQDTQYF
>TRBV6-1|TRBJ1-1|TRBD1|NA
TGTGCCAGCAGCCGGCGGGACAGCCTAATGAACACTGAAGCTTTCTTT
CASSRRDSLMNTEAFF
>TRBV5-6|TRBJ1-5|NA|NA
TGTGCCAGCAGCCAAAGGGGGTTCGGGAATCAGCCCCAGCATTTT
CASSQRGFGNQPQHF
>TRBV2|TRBJ2-3|TRBD2|NA
TGTGGGGGACTAGCGGGGGAGGGCGATACGCAGTATTTT
CGGLAGEGDTQYF
>TRBV10-3|TRBJ1-6|NA|NA
TGTGCCATCAGTGAGTCGAAGGCCACCCTCCACTTT
CAISESKATLHF
>TRBV24-1|TRBJ2-3|NA|NA
TGTGCCACCAGTGACCAGGGACGACTAGGCACAGATACGCAGTATTTT
CATSDQGRLGTDTQYF